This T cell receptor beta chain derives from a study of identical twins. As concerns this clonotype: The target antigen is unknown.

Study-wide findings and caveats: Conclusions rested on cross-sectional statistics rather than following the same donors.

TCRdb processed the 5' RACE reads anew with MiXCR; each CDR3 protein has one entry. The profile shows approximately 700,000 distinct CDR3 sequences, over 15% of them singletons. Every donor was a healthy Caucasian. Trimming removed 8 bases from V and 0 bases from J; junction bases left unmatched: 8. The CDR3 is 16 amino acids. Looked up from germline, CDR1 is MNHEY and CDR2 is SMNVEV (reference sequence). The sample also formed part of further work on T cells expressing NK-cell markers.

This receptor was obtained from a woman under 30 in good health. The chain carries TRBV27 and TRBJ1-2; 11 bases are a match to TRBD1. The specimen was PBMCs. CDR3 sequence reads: CASWGGQGDPNYGYTF. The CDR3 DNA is TGTGCCAGCTGGGGGGGACAGGGGGATCCTAACTATGGCTACACCTTC.